This T cell receptor (beta chain) was captured by sequencing in a study of OX40 agonist ivuxolimab in advanced cancers. Study background: The mean age was approximately 60 years, ranging from about 23 to 85, with around four fifths of participants male. Two patients with cutaneous melanoma and one with hepatocellular carcinoma, three in total, showed partial responses. Study-wide results and limits: Normalized expansion of T-cell clones was also low for some nonresponders.

Systemic immunosuppression or autoimmune disease history was grounds to exclude patients. Details on this clone: Its specificity is not known.

The table came from immunoSEQ multiplex PCR; TCRdb's copy has only in-frame clones and leaves some out. The sample lists roughly 80,000 clones; over 65% were seen once. This sequence originates from an adult with an advanced solid tumor such as melanoma, head and neck, liver or kidney cancer. This specimen was CD4+ or CD8+ T cells sorted from blood, taken in a trial of the OX40 agonist ivuxolimab.

The CDR3 DNA is TGTGCCAGCAGTGTCAGGGTAAACTATGGCTACACCTTC. Amino acids: CASSVRVNYGYTF. The chain links TRBV2 to TRBJ1-2, with D tentatively TRBD1 (5 bases). V lost 4 bases and J lost 2, with 8 bases in between. The germline V gene encodes CDR1 SNHLY and CDR2 FYNNEI. The CDR3 covers 13 residues.